This TCR beta chain was identified in a study of CD8+ T cells in alopecia areata. For the study at large: C3H/HeJ donors with spontaneous alopecia, roughly 6-13 months old, supplied skin grafts to 7-10-week-old female C3H/HeJ mice.

Sequencing relied on a cDNA template that was reverse transcribed from extracted RNA. Clones were read by immunoSEQ multiplex PCR, and TCRdb kept only the in-frame ones, dropping some. There are more than 90,000 clones in the sample, none observed a single time. This clone was counted between two and nine times. Mouse gene names apply. The read finishes 4 residues shy of the CDR3 end, and the germline J gene is used to complete it. This CDR3 has 14 residues. From germline, CDR1 is LGHNA and CDR2 YNLKQL (reference sequence). V is TRBV5 and J is TRBJ2-7; tentatively, D is TRBD2 (6 bases). Sequences were obtained from lesional skin. This clonotype was sampled from a C3H/HeJ mouse with alopecia areata. MHC haplotype of the strain: H2-k. The DNA read from the CDR3 is TGTGCCAGCAGCCAAGAACCTGGGGAGTAT. This codes for CASSQEPGEY. The complete CDR3 reads CASSQEPGEYEQYF.